This T cell receptor beta chain came from a study of blood T cell repertoires in COVID-19. Background on the study: In each case, the material was cDNA or gDNA derived from T cells, B-cell-depleted T cells, or PBMCs.

This clone was counted between two and nine times. Authors' analysis steps: Amplification of reference gene primers was used by the study to estimate nucleated cell counts. The repertoire was sequenced with immunoSEQ multiplex PCR; TCRdb's copy has only in-frame clones and lacks some. The DNA was the basis for D and trimming; V, J and clone size are from that table. There are approximately 170,000 clones in the sample; 70% to 90% occur only once, and roughly 6% lies in the top ten. Researchers sorted participants into cohorts using their self-reported clinical history. Cohort 3 recovery required two negative PCRs, clearance, or symptom resolution. The sequenced material came from PBMCs or T cells enriched from blood (not recorded which). The origin of this receptor is a middle-aged man who had recovered from COVID-19.

The CDR3 DNA sequence: TGTGCTAGGGACACCTCAAACTATGGCTACACCTTC. It translates to CARDTSNYGYTF. The chain is built from TRBV30 and TRBJ1-2, with D tentatively TRBD1 (6 bases). The length of the CDR3 is 12 residues. From germline, CDR1 is GTSNPN and CDR2 SVGIG (reference sequence).